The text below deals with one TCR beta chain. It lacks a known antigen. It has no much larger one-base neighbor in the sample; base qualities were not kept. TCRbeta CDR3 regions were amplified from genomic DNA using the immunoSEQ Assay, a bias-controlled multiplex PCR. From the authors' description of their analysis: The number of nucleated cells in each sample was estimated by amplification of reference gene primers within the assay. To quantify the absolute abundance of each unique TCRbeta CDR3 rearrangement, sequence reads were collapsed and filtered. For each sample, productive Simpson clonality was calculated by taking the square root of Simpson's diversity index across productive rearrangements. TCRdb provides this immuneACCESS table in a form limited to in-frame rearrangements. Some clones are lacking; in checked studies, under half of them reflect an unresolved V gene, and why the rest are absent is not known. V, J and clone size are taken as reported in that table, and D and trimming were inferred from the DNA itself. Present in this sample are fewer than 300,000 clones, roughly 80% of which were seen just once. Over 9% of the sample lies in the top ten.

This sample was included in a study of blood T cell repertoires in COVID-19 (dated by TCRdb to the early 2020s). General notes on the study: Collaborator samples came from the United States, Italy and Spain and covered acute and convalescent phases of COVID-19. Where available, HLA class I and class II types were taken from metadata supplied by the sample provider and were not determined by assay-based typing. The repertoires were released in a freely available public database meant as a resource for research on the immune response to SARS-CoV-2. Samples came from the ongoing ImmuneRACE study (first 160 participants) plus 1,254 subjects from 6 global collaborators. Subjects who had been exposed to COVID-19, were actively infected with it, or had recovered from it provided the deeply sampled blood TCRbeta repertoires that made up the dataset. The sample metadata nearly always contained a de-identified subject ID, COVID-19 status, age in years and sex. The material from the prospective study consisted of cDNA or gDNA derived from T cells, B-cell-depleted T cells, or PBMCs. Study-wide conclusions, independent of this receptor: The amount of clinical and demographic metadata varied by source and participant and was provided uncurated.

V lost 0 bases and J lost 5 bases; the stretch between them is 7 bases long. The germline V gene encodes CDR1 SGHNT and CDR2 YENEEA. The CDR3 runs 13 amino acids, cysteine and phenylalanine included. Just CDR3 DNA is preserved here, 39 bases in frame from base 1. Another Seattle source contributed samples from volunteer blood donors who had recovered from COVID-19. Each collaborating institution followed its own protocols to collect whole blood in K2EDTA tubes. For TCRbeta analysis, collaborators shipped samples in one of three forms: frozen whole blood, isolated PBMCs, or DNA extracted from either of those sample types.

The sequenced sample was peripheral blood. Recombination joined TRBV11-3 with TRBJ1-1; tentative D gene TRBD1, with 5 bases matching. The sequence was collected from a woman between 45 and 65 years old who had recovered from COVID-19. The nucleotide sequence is TGTGCCAGCAGCTTAGAGTCAGGGACTGAAGCTTTCTTT. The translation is CASSLESGTEAFF.